A single sample gave rise to the 23 T cell receptor beta chains below, sequenced in a study of blood T cell repertoires in COVID-19. The data were produced by immunoSEQ multiplex PCR, yet TCRdb's version contains in-frame clones alone and is incomplete. The sample comprises 100,000 to 120,000 clones, 81% of which are singletons, and less than 45% rests with the top ten. The sample taken for sequencing was peripheral blood. These receptors were obtained from an elderly man with acute or convalescent COVID-19.

The gene calls are TRBV14 and TRBJ2-6; D is undetermined. Trimming removed 1 base from V and 12 bases from J, with 13 bases in between. Germline CDR1 is SGHDN and CDR2 is FVKESK. The CDR3 is 14 residues long. The CDR3 region is CASSQAFTASVLTF. CDR3 DNA sequence: TGTGCCAGCAGCCAAGCGTTCACAGCCTCCGTCCTGACTTTC.

J is TRBJ1-4 and V is TRBV28; the match to TRBD1 covers 7 bases. With 4 bases clipped from V and 8 bases from J, the junction kept 10 bases outside the gene matches. Per the germline V gene, CDR1 is MDHEN and CDR2 is SYDVKM. The CDR3 runs 15 residues. CDR3 sequence (DNA): TGTGCCAGCAGTTCTCCCACAGGGGCGGGGGAAAAACTGTTTTTT. This codes for CASSSPTGAGEKLFF.

The chain combines TRBV5-6 with TRBJ1-2; TRBD1 agrees at 7 bases. V shed 2 bases and J 2 bases; nucleotides not matched to a gene: 3. Germline values: CDR1 SGHDT, CDR2 YYEEEE. CDR3 length: 14 residues. The CDR3: CASSFEDRNYGYTF. CDR3 bases: TGTGCCAGCAGCTTTGAGGACAGGAACTATGGCTACACCTTC. The full variable domain, with the rest looked up from reference TRBV5-6 and TRBJ1-2, is DAGVTQSPTHLIKTRGQQVTLRCSPKSGHDTVSWYQQALGQGPQFIFQYYEEEERQRGNFPDRFSGHQFPNYSSELNVNALLLGDSALYLCASSFEDRNYGYTFGSGTRLTVV.

The chain recombines TRBV6-1 with TRBJ2-7, with 8 bases identical to TRBD1. Germline values: CDR1 MNHNS, CDR2 SASEGT. The CDR3 runs 16 residues. V dropped 1 base and J dropped 2; count of bases not matched to a gene: 7. The CDR3, as DNA: TGTGCCAGCAGTGAAGAGGCGACAGGGGCGGCCTACGAGCAGTACTTC. It is translated as CASSEEATGAAYEQYF.

The CDR3 DNA sequence: TGTGCCAGCAGCATACAGGGGACTCTGACTGAAGCTTTCTTT. Amino acids: CASSIQGTLTEAFF. V usage is TRBV6-2 or TRBV6-3 and J usage is TRBJ1-1; 7 positions agree with TRBD1. CDR3 length: 14 amino acids. Germline V gives CDR1 MNHEY, CDR2 SVGEGT. Trimming at V came to 6 bases and at J to 5 bases, leaving 9 bases not matched to a gene.

The chain recombines TRBV5-1 with TRBJ1-1, with D hard to call. In germline, CDR1 is SGHRS, CDR2 YFSETQ. There are 11 residues in the CDR3. V gave up 5 bases and J gave up 5 bases, with 7 bases separating them. The CDR3 coding sequence is TGCGCCAGCAGAACGGGGACTGAAGCTTTCTTT. Its translation is CASRTGTEAFF. The whole variable domain, filled in from reference TRBV5-1 and TRBJ1-1, reads KAGVTQTPRYLIKTRGQQVTLSCSPISGHRSVSWYQQTPGQGLQFLFEYFSETQRNKGNFPGRFSGRQFSNSRSEMNVSTLELGDSALYLCASRTGTEAFFGQGTRLTVV.

This chain links TRBV18 with TRBJ2-7; no firm D call. V gave up 3 bases and J gave up 2 bases, with 5 bases separating them. The CDR3 consists of 12 residues. Germline assignment: CDR1 KGHSH and CDR2 LQKENI. CDR3 DNA: TGTGCCAGCTCACCTTTTACCTACGAGCAGTACTTC. Its translation: CASSPFTYEQYF. Complete variable domain (other parts from reference TRBV18 and TRBJ2-7): NAGVMQNPRHLVRRRGQEARLRCSPMKGHSHVYWYRQLPEEGLKFMVYLQKENIIDESGMPKERFSAEFPKEGPSILRIQQVVRGDSAAYFCASSPFTYEQYFGPGTRLTVT.

The chain is built from TRBV19 and TRBJ1-5, with D perhaps matching TRBD1 (5 bases). The CDR3 length is 15 residues. Germline loops: CDR1 LNHDA, CDR2 SQIVND (reference sequence). Trimming shortened V by 6 bases and J by 4 bases, and 16 bases separated the two germline ends. CDR3 sequence reads: CASSRGGTSNQPQHF. CDR3 DNA sequence: TGTGCCAGTAGCCGGGGGGGGACCTCTAATCAGCCCCAGCATTTT.

This rearrangement joins TRBV7-3 to TRBJ2-1; TRBD2 matches 11 bases. The length of the CDR3 is 15 residues. Germline V gives CDR1 SGHTA, CDR2 FQGTGA. Trimming at V came to 5 bases and at J to 7 bases, leaving 7 bases not matched to a gene. CDR3 sequence (DNA): TGTGCCAGCAGCGCCCAGGGACTAGCGGTAAATGAGCAGTTCTTC. Protein sequence: CASSAQGLAVNEQFF.

The gene calls are TRBV10-3 and TRBJ1-1; 7 nucleotides align to TRBD1. The CDR3 covers 13 residues. CDR1 is ENHRY and CDR2 is SYGVKD in the germline V gene. The J segment lost 5 bases and the V segment lost 10 bases, leaving 10 bases of the junction unmatched. Written as DNA, the CDR3 is TGTGCCACCGCGACAGGGTCAAGTACTGAAGCTTTCTTT. Translating gives CATATGSSTEAFF.

The CDR3 spells CASRPGTGRGTEAFF. The DNA for the CDR3 is TGTGCCAGCAGACCCGGGACAGGGCGAGGCACTGAAGCTTTCTTT. This sequence joins TRBV6-5 and TRBJ1-1, with 9 nucleotides matching TRBD1. The CDR3 is 15 amino acids. CDR1 MNHEY and CDR2 SVGAGI come from the germline V gene. The V gene end was trimmed by 6 bases and the J gene end by 4 bases; junction bases not matched to a gene: 9.

The chain links TRBV24-1 to TRBJ2-3, with 10 bases matching TRBD2. This CDR3 is 16 amino acids long. Germline trimming cut 4 bases from V and 4 bases from J; bases unmatched to any gene: 7. The germline gives CDR1 KGHDR, CDR2 SFDVKD. CDR3 nucleotide sequence: TGTGCCACCAGTGACGCTAGCGGGAGTGGCGCAGATACGCAGTATTTT. Encoded protein: CATSDASGSGADTQYF.

The J gene is TRBJ1-5, the V gene TRBV5-8, with unresolved D. The CDR3 is 11 residues long. Germline CDR1 is SGHTS and CDR2 is YDEGEE. V was trimmed by 3 bases and J by 5 bases, leaving 3 bases between them. The CDR3 sequence is CASSSYQPQHF. DNA of the CDR3: TGTGCCAGCAGCTCGTATCAGCCCCAGCATTTT.

V gene TRBV2 combines with J gene TRBJ1-4; D gene unclear. The V and J ends lost 5 bases and 2 bases respectively, with 12 bases between them. CDR1 is SNHLY and CDR2 is FYNNEI in the germline V gene. The CDR3 consists of 15 residues. CDR3 nucleotides: TGTGCCAGCAGTAAAGGAAGGAGGACTAATGAAAAACTGTTTTTT. As protein: CASSKGRRTNEKLFF.

The gene calls are TRBV9 and TRBJ2-1; TRBD2 aligns across 8 bases. The germline V gene has CDR1 SGDLS and CDR2 YYNGEE. The V segment lost 3 bases and the J segment 7 bases; nucleotides outside the gene matches: 9. This CDR3 has 15 residues. CDR3 amino acids: CASSAQRENFNEQFF. The CDR3 DNA is TGTGCCAGCAGCGCCCAGCGGGAGAATTTTAATGAGCAGTTCTTC.

The chain links TRBV19 to TRBJ2-2, with TRBD2 matching over 13 bases. Germline CDR1 reads LNHDA; CDR2 reads SQIVND (reference sequence). The V and J ends lost 5 bases and 2 bases, in that order; junction bases with no gene match: 14. The CDR3 has 20 residues. CDR3 nucleotide sequence: TGTGCCAGTAGTCCCCGACCGTTACTAGCGGGAGGGCACAACACCGGGGAGCTGTTTTTT. This codes for CASSPRPLLAGGHNTGELFF.

The chain carries TRBV6-1 and TRBJ2-6; D is ambiguous. The V and J ends lost 3 bases and 0 bases respectively, with 3 bases between them. The CDR3 covers 14 residues. Germline V lookup: CDR1 MNHNS, CDR2 SASEGT. In DNA form, the CDR3 reads TGTGCCAGCAGTGACAACTCTGGGGCCAACGTCCTGACTTTC. Amino acids: CASSDNSGANVLTF.

CDR3 loop: CAVSQGGDGYTF. The CDR3 DNA sequence: TGTGCCGTCTCGCAGGGAGGGGATGGCTACACCTTC. The chain employs TRBV24-1 and TRBJ1-2; D possibly corresponds to TRBD1 (5 bases). The germline V and J ends were trimmed by 12 bases and 6 bases, with 16 bases remaining between them. Germline V CDR1 and CDR2: KGHDR, SFDVKD. The CDR3 sequence is 12 residues long.

This chain joins TRBV7-2 and TRBJ1-1; no firm D call. This CDR3 spans 15 amino acids. Germline assignment: CDR1 SGHTA and CDR2 FQGNSA. Trimming removed 5 bases from V and 0 bases from J, with 13 bases in between. The CDR3 region is CASSPQAQLNTEAFF. CDR3 coding DNA: TGTGCCAGCAGCCCCCAGGCCCAGCTGAACACTGAAGCTTTCTTT.

The chain couples TRBV29-1 to TRBJ2-1; D is undetermined. Germline V gives CDR1 SQVTM, CDR2 ANQGSEA. The CDR3 has 14 residues. The V and J ends lost 4 bases and 9 bases respectively, with 19 bases between them. The CDR3, as DNA: TGCAGCGTTGTTGTGTCCATACCCTACGGTGAGCAGTTCTTC. Translated, it gives CSVVVSIPYGEQFF.

This chain connects TRBV6-5 to TRBJ1-5, with 7 bases aligning to TRBD1. The CDR3 is made up of 15 amino acids. Per germline, CDR1 MNHEY and CDR2 SVGAGI. The junction had 2 bases not matched to a gene; V was cut back by 0 bases and J by 3 bases. The CDR3 DNA sequence: TGTGCCAGCAGTTACTCACAGGGGTACAATCAGCCCCAGCATTTT. Its protein product is CASSYSQGYNQPQHF.

The rearrangement links TRBV18 to TRBJ2-7; no firm D call. This CDR3 is 16 amino acids long. The V gene lost 6 bases and the J gene lost 0 bases, with 18 bases spanning the gap. Germline CDR1 is KGHSH and CDR2 is LQKENI. The CDR3, as DNA: TGTGCCAGCTCCCCTCAAACTGGGCCGAGCTCCTACGAGCAGTACTTC. Its protein is CASSPQTGPSSYEQYF.

This chain links TRBV5-4 with TRBJ1-1, with D hard to call. V lost 2 bases and J lost 6, with 14 bases in between. The CDR3 has 14 residues. CDR1 is SGHNT, CDR2 YYREEE, per germline (reference sequence). The CDR3 protein is CASSFYFVYSEAFF. CDR3 bases: TGTGCCAGCAGCTTTTATTTCGTGTACTCTGAAGCTTTCTTT.